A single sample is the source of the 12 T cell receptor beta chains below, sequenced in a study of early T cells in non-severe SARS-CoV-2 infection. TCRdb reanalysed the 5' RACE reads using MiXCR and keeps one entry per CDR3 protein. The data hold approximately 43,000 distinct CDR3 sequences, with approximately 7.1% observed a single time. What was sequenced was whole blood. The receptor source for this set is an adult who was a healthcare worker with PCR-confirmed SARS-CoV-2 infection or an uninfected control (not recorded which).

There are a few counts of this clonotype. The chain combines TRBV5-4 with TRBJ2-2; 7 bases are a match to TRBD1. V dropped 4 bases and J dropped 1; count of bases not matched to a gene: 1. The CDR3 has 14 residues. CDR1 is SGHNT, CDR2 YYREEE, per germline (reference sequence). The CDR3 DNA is TGTGCCAGCAGCCGGGACAGGAACACCGGGGAGCTGTTTTTT. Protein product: CASSRDRNTGELFF.

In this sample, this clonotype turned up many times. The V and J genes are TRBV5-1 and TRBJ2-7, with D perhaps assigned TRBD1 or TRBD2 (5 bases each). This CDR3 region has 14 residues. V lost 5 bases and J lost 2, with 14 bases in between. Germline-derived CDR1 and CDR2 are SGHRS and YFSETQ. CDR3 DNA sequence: TGCGCCAGCAGGGGGGTTGCTTTCCCCTACGAGCAGTACTTC. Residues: CASRGVAFPYEQYF.

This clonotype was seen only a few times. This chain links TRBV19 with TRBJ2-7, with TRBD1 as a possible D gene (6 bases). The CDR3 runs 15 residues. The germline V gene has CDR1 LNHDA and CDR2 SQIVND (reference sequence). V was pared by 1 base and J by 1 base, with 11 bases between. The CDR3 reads CASSIAPGVSYEQYF. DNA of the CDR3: TGTGCCAGTAGTATAGCCCCAGGGGTATCCTACGAGCAGTACTTC.

CDR3 nucleotides: TGTGCTTCATTACTACACCCAAGTAGCGGGGGCACAGATACGCAGTATTTT. This codes for CASLLHPSSGGTDTQYF. The chain recombines TRBV7-6 with TRBJ2-3, with 8 bases matching TRBD2. The germline gives CDR1 SGHVS, CDR2 FNYEAQ. This CDR3 contains 17 residues. The variable domain in full, with the rest retrieved from reference TRBV7-6 and TRBJ2-3, is GAGVSQSPRYKVTKRGQDVALRCDPISGHVSLYWYRQALGQGPEFLTYFNYEAQQDKSGLPNDRFSAERPEGSISTLTIQRTEQRDSAMYRCASLLHPSSGGTDTQYFGPGTRLTVL.

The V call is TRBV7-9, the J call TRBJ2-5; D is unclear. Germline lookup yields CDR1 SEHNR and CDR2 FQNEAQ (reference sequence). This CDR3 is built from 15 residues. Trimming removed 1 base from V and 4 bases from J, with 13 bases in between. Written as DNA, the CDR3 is TGTGCCAGCAGCTTAGGTTACAAGGACCCAGAGACCCAGTACTTC. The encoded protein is CASSLGYKDPETQYF.

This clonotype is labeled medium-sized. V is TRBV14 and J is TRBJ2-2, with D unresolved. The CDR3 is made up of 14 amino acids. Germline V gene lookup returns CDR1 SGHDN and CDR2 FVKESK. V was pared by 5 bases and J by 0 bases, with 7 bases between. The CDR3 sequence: CASSRTANTGELFF. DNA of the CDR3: TGTGCCAGCAGCAGGACCGCGAACACCGGGGAGCTGTTTTTT.

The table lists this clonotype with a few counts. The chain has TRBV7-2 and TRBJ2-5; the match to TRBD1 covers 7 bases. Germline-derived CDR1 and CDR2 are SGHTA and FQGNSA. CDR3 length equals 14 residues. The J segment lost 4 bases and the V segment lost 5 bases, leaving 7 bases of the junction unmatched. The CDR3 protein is CASSPRQGGETQYF. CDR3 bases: TGTGCCAGCAGCCCGAGACAGGGTGGAGAGACCCAGTACTTC. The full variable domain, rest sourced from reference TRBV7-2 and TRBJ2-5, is GAGVSQSPSNKVTEKGKDVELRCDPISGHTALYWYRQSLGQGLEFLIYFQGNSAPDKSGLPSDRFSAERTGGSVSTLTIQRTQQEDSAVYLCASSPRQGGETQYFGPGTRLLVL.

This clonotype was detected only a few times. CDR3 in amino acids: CASSSGGHTDTQYF. The CDR3 nucleotides are TGTGCCAGCAGTAGCGGGGGGCACACAGATACGCAGTATTTT. The chain recombines TRBV6-6 with TRBJ2-3, with TRBD2 matching over 9 bases. The CDR3 is made up of 14 amino acids. Per germline, CDR1 MNHNY and CDR2 SVGAGI (reference sequence). With 5 bases clipped from V and 2 bases from J, the junction kept 2 bases outside the gene matches.

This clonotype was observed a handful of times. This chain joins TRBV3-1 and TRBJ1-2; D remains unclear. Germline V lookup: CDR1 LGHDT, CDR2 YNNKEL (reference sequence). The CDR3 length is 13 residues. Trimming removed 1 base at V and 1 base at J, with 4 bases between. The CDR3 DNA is TGTGCCAGCAGCCAAGCAGTTAACTATGGCTACACCTTC. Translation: CASSQAVNYGYTF.

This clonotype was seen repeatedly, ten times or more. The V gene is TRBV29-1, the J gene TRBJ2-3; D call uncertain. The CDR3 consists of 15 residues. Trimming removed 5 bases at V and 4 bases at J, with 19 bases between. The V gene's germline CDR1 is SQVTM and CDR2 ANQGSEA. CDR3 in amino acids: CSVNRLSRAPDTQYF. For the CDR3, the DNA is TGCAGCGTTAACCGGCTCAGCCGCGCCCCAGATACGCAGTATTTT.

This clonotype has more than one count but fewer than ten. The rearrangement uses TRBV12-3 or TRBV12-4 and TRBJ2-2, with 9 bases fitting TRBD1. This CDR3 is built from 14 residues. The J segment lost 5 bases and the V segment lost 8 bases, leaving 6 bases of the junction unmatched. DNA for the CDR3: TGTGCCAGCGTGTTGACAGGGGGTACCGGGGAGCTGTTTTTT. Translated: CASVLTGGTGELFF.

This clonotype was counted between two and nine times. The CDR3 loop reads CASSLESPLVTDTQYF. DNA for the CDR3: TGTGCCAGCAGCTTAGAAAGCCCACTAGTCACAGATACGCAGTATTTT. This chain links TRBV7-8 with TRBJ2-3; a possible D gene is TRBD2 (5 bases). The germline CDR1 and CDR2 sequences are SGHVS and FQNEAQ. V dropped 1 base and J dropped 2 bases, with 13 bases sitting between them. The CDR3 has 16 residues.